Described below is a single TCR beta chain sequence and its context. Its antigen remains unidentified. The junction departs from germline at one end; a sequencing error may be responsible. Other DNA sequences in the sample encode the same CDR3. With no exception, relapse followed autologous stem cell transplantation in all patients, and brentuximab vedotin exposure varied. Each best response was a complete response, a partial response or progressive disease. CDR1 and CDR2 (germline): SQVTM, ANQGSEA. The CDR3 is made up of 12 amino acids. These data come from a study of PD-1 blockade in classical Hodgkin lymphoma. Turning to the study itself: Nivolumab dosed at 3 mg/kg went to patients intravenously every 2 weeks. Study-wide results and caveats: CD4+ but not CD8+ TCR diversity rose significantly by C4D1. Diversity similar to that of newly diagnosed patients was seen at baseline in complete responders.

Generated by immunoSEQ multiplex PCR, the TCRdb table keeps only in-frame clones and is missing some. In the table there are about 46,000 clones, approximately 73% of which are singletons. Specimen: peripheral blood mononuclear cells (PBMCs), collected at baseline. This sequence was found in a human donor with classical Hodgkin lymphoma. The J gene is TRBJ2-7, the V gene TRBV29-1, with TRBD1 identical over 7 bases. The CDR3 loop is CSARDSPYEQYF. In DNA, the CDR3 is TGTAGCGCTCGGGACAGCCCCTACGAGCAGTACTTC.